This passage covers 20 T cell receptor beta chains from one sample sequenced in a study of cytomegalovirus exposure and HLA in healthy donors. Sequenced by immunoSEQ multiplex PCR; TCRdb stores in-frame clones only, minus some. The repertoire holds approximately 220,000 clones, about nine tenths seen once, with approximately 1% in the top ten. Sequenced material: PBMCs. All receptors come from a woman between 18 and 30 years old in good health and CMV-seronegative.

The J gene is TRBJ1-2, the V gene TRBV6-1; 9 nucleotides line up with TRBD1. With 4 bases clipped from V and 8 bases from J, the junction kept 14 bases outside the gene matches. This CDR3 contains 16 residues. Germline V gene data show CDR1 as MNHNS and CDR2 as SASEGT. The CDR3 loop reads CASSGWTGAMSWGYTF. Written as DNA, the CDR3 is TGTGCCAGCAGTGGGTGGACAGGGGCTATGTCTTGGGGCTACACCTTC.

V and J are TRBV2 and TRBJ2-1; possible D gene TRBD2, 5 bases. This CDR3 region has 14 residues. CDR1 is SNHLY and CDR2 is FYNNEI in the germline V gene. V lost 9 bases, J lost 0 bases, and 12 bases lay in between. CDR3 coding DNA: TGTGCCAGTTGGACTCCCAGCTCCTACAATGAGCAGTTCTTC. Translated, it gives CASWTPSSYNEQFF.

V and J are TRBV6-1 and TRBJ1-1; D remains unclear. Germline loops: CDR1 MNHNS, CDR2 SASEGT. V gave up 6 bases and J gave up 4 bases, with 12 bases separating them. The CDR3 length is 13 residues. The CDR3, as DNA: TGTGCCAGCAGAGAAACAGAAATCACTGAAGCTTTCTTT. Translated: CASRETEITEAFF.

This clone has only a few counts. This CDR3 is also generated by other DNA sequences in the sample. The chain couples TRBV27 to TRBJ1-4; D gene uncertain. The CDR3 has 14 amino acids. CDR1 and CDR2 (germline): MNHEY, SMNVEV (reference sequence). The ends were cut back, 7 bases at V and 2 bases at J, with 11 bases in the middle. The CDR3 sequence is CASILEETNEKLFF. The CDR3 DNA follows: TGTGCCAGCATCCTAGAGGAGACTAATGAAAAACTGTTTTTT.

This chain uses TRBV5-4 with TRBJ2-1; 15 positions agree with TRBD2. This CDR3 region has 18 residues. Germline lookup yields CDR1 SGHNT and CDR2 YYREEE (reference sequence). Germline trimming cut 5 bases from V and 3 bases from J; bases unmatched to any gene: 9. As DNA, the CDR3 is TGTGCCAGCAGACCCGGGACTAGCGGGAGGAGGGGCTACAATGAGCAGTTCTTC. Its protein product is CASRPGTSGRRGYNEQFF.

The genes are TRBV29-1 and TRBJ2-1, with D possibly matching TRBD1 (6 bases). Trimming removed 7 bases from V and 9 bases from J, with 16 bases in between. The CDR3 has 12 residues. The germline V gene has CDR1 SQVTM and CDR2 ANQGSEA. The CDR3 DNA sequence: TGCAGCGCTACCCCAGGGGCGGGTGAGCAGTTCTTC. Protein: CSATPGAGEQFF.

The rearrangement joins TRBV2 to TRBJ2-7; D ambiguous. V gave up 6 bases and J gave up 5 bases, with 14 bases separating them. Germline V gene sequence: CDR1 SNHLY, CDR2 FYNNEI. CDR3 length: 13 amino acids. The CDR3 bases are TGTGCCAGCAGCCTATCCGGGTTTAACGAGCAGTACTTC. This encodes CASSLSGFNEQYF.

J is TRBJ2-5 and V is TRBV5-5; TRBD2 matches at 9 bases. With 4 bases clipped from V and 0 bases from J, the junction kept 10 bases outside the gene matches. The germline V gene encodes CDR1 SGHKS and CDR2 YYEKEE (reference sequence). The CDR3 spans 17 residues. CDR3 sequence reads: CASSPGVLAGNQETQYF. The CDR3 DNA follows: TGTGCCAGCAGCCCAGGGGTACTAGCGGGCAACCAAGAGACCCAGTACTTC.

The chain links TRBV28 to TRBJ2-1; 11 bases line up with TRBD2. The germline CDR1 and CDR2 sequences are MDHEN and SYDVKM. The CDR3 totals 19 residues. With 6 bases clipped from V and 0 bases from J, the junction kept 13 bases outside the gene matches. CDR3: CASSRQGQTSGSSYNEQFF. CDR3 nucleotide sequence: TGTGCCAGCAGCCGACAGGGGCAAACTAGCGGGAGCTCCTACAATGAGCAGTTCTTC.

This chain connects TRBV13 to TRBJ2-5; 14 nucleotides match TRBD2. V trimming: 4 bases; J trimming: 7 bases; junction bases outside the gene matches: 11. The CDR3 runs 17 residues. From germline, CDR1 is PRHDT and CDR2 FYEKMQ (reference sequence). The chain's CDR3 is CASSSAGLAGDRRTQYF. For the CDR3, the DNA is TGTGCCAGCAGCTCAGCGGGACTAGCGGGAGATCGACGGACCCAGTACTTC.

This clone was counted once. This sequence joins TRBV30 and TRBJ1-3; D is ambiguous. V was trimmed by 0 bases and J by 0 bases, leaving 6 bases between them. Germline V gives CDR1 GTSNPN, CDR2 SVGIG (reference sequence). This CDR3 has 14 residues. This chain's CDR3 is CAWSVPGSGNTIYF. The CDR3 coding sequence is TGTGCCTGGAGTGTACCAGGCTCTGGAAACACCATATATTTT.

This clone came up once. CDR3 sequence (DNA): TGTGCCAGCAGCTTGGAGCGGGTCAGGGCAGGTTATGGCTACACCTTC. Translation gives CASSLERVRAGYGYTF. The V and J genes are TRBV5-4 and TRBJ1-2, with D perhaps matching TRBD1 (5 bases). This CDR3 region has 16 residues. The V end was cut by 0 bases, the J end by 5 bases, with 17 bases between. Germline V gives CDR1 SGHNT, CDR2 YYREEE (reference sequence).

The rearrangement links TRBV5-1 to TRBJ2-6; TRBD1 matches at 7 bases. V shed 4 bases and J 2 bases; nucleotides not matched to a gene: 3. CDR3 length: 15 amino acids. The germline V gene encodes CDR1 SGHRS and CDR2 YFSETQ. CDR3 sequence (DNA): TGCGCCAGCAGCCTGACAGGGACTGGGGCCAACGTCCTGACTTTC. It is translated as CASSLTGTGANVLTF. The whole variable domain, remainder taken from reference TRBV5-1 and TRBJ2-6, is KAGVTQTPRYLIKTRGQQVTLSCSPISGHRSVSWYQQTPGQGLQFLFEYFSETQRNKGNFPGRFSGRQFSNSRSEMNVSTLELGDSALYLCASSLTGTGANVLTFGAGSRLTVL.

The J gene is TRBJ2-5, the V gene TRBV15, with TRBD2 as a possible D gene (6 bases). The V gene's germline CDR1 is LNHNV and CDR2 YYDKDF (reference sequence). V dropped 2 bases and J dropped 2 bases, with 12 bases sitting between them. The CDR3 runs 15 residues. The CDR3 here is CATSRRDSPQETQYF. CDR3 bases: TGTGCCACCAGCAGACGGGACTCACCGCAAGAGACCCAGTACTTC.

This clone was seen once. The chain employs TRBV5-8 and TRBJ1-3; D unclear. This CDR3 spans 13 amino acids. Trimming removed 1 base at V and 7 bases at J, with 9 bases between. Looked up from germline, CDR1 is SGHTS and CDR2 is YDEGEE. This CDR3 is CASSLRGTNTIYF. The CDR3 coding sequence is TGTGCCAGCAGCTTGCGGGGAACGAACACCATATATTTT.

The chain employs TRBV4-1 and TRBJ1-1; a possible D gene is TRBD1 (6 bases). Trimming took off 3 bases at V and 1 base at J, with 12 bases between the two ends. This CDR3 comprises 15 residues. Germline CDR1 and CDR2: MGHRA and YSYEKL. CDR3 loop: CASSHLDRQNTEAFF. The CDR3 DNA follows: TGCGCCAGCAGCCACCTGGACAGACAGAACACTGAAGCTTTCTTT.

The chain couples TRBV2 to TRBJ1-2; perhaps TRBD1 as D (6 bases). The germline V and J ends were trimmed by 9 bases and 6 bases, with 20 bases remaining between them. The CDR3 has 14 amino acids. The germline V gene encodes CDR1 SNHLY and CDR2 FYNNEI. The CDR3 region is CASFRLRGGDGYTF. The CDR3 coding sequence is TGTGCCAGTTTTAGACTCAGGGGTGGAGATGGCTACACCTTC.

The V call is TRBV5-4, the J call TRBJ2-1; D might be TRBD2 (5 bases). With 5 bases removed from V and 0 bases from J, the gap between germline ends came to 9 bases. Germline assignment: CDR1 SGHNT and CDR2 YYREEE (reference sequence). The CDR3 extends over 14 amino acids. CDR3 loop: CASRASSSYNEQFF. The CDR3 DNA reads TGTGCCAGCAGGGCTAGCAGCTCCTACAATGAGCAGTTCTTC.

The gene calls are TRBV5-6 and TRBJ2-7, with 8 bases aligning to TRBD1. The CDR3 contains 15 residues. Trimming took 3 bases from V and 2 from J; bases not matched to a gene: 7. Germline CDR1 and CDR2: SGHDT and YYEEEE. The CDR3 sequence is CASSWDRLMTYEQYF. The DNA of the CDR3 is TGTGCCAGCAGCTGGGACAGGTTGATGACCTACGAGCAGTACTTC.

The rearrangement joins TRBV7-8 to TRBJ2-1; D may be TRBD2 (5 bases). Germline CDR1 reads SGHVS; CDR2 reads FQNEAQ. Deletions cut 0 bases from V and 4 bases from J, with 13 bases between. The CDR3 contains 16 residues. CDR3 in amino acids: CASSLAGVARYNEQFF. The CDR3, as DNA: TGTGCCAGCAGCTTAGCGGGAGTAGCGAGATACAATGAGCAGTTCTTC.